Reported below is one T cell receptor beta chain. Its antigen is undetermined. Clones were read by immunoSEQ multiplex PCR, and TCRdb kept only the in-frame ones, dropping some. The repertoire includes about 24,000 clones, over 90% of them detected once, and 0.65% to 0.8% sits in the top ten. Sequencing was done directly on freshly isolated, uncultured memory T cells. The data originate from a study of CD4 T cell repertoires in COVID-19. Across the whole study: Other coronavirus spike proteins restimulated relabeled CFSE-low cells expanded with IL-2 for roughly eleven days. Findings of the study overall: Two or all three memory subsets shared several highly expanded SARS-CoV-2-reactive clonotypes. SARS-CoV and/or HKU1 spike cultures shared between about 6 and 26% of SARS-CoV-2 clonotypes.

V shed 2 bases, J shed 8 bases, and the junction held 5 bases outside the gene matches. From germline, CDR1 is ENHRY and CDR2 SYGVKD. The CDR3 runs to 13 residues. The chain links TRBV10-3 to TRBJ1-1; 7 bases match TRBD1. The specimen was circulating follicular helper CD4+ T cells (cTfh) from blood, collected before the COVID-19 pandemic. The receptor's source is a human donor who had COVID-19. This chain's CDR3 is CAISEHDRVEAFF. The CDR3, as DNA: TGTGCCATCAGTGAGCATGACAGGGTCGAAGCTTTCTTT.